The table lists the clone carrying this TCR beta chain with a few counts. Its cognate antigen is unknown. The data originate from a study of T-cell reconstitution after alpha-beta-depleted transplantation in children. Study-wide results and limits: Expanded clones from the graft, numbering several hundred, reportedly supplied alpha-beta T cells about two months after transplant. By one year post-transplant, T-cell counts and diversity largely arose from T cells that were newly produced. Surviving thymic progenitors and recipient T cells were the source of high TCRbeta diversity at day 60 in some patients.

Unique molecular identifiers were incorporated into the prepared TCRbeta library. TCRdb fed the PCR reads into MiXCR, producing one record per CDR3 protein. The sample records a few hundred thousand distinct CDR3 sequences, about an eighth being singletons. Germline V gene data show CDR1 as SGHTA and CDR2 as FQGNSA. Trimming removed 6 bases from V and 3 bases from J; junction bases left unmatched: 13. This CDR3 has 17 residues. This TCR was recovered from a male patient younger than 18 who had a stem cell transplant for acute myeloid leukemia, so the T cells may come from the graft donor. The J gene is TRBJ1-5, the V gene TRBV7-2; 8 bases line up with TRBD1. Sequenced here: PBMCs, mostly from graft donor cells, sampled 360 days after TCRalphabeta/CD19-depleted stem cell transplant. In DNA, the CDR3 is TGTGCCAGCAGTTGGGCACCGGGACAGGCGAACAATCAGCCCCAGCATTTT. Its translation: CASSWAPGQANNQPQHF.